This T cell receptor (beta chain) was retrieved from a study of T cells in Graves' hyperthyroidism and ophthalmopathy. Turning to the study itself: Blood was drawn when the patient was first diagnosed and still untreated. Study-level results: Blood also contained most expanded thyroid clonotypes above 0.001.

The TCR beta CDR3 regions underwent amplification using RNA transcripts as the source. Carried out on the TCR CDR3, a first-round RT-PCR used the HTBI primer set. Each CDR3 protein gets one entry after TCRdb re-called the multiplex PCR reads with MiXCR. The sample shows about 510,000 distinct CDR3 sequences, 14% of them seen only once. Stable Graves' hyperthyroidism denoted no ophthalmopathy progression over 18 months. Hyperthyroidism was newly diagnosed in patients aged 18 to 65 (duration under 2 months). CDR3 length: 15 amino acids. CDR1 KGHDR and CDR2 SFDVKD come from the germline V gene. With 10 bases clipped from V and 4 bases from J, the junction kept 4 bases outside the gene matches. Many counts were recorded for this clonotype. The antigen is not known.

The clonotype was recovered from a woman aged 35 to 49 with Graves' hyperthyroidism. This chain connects TRBV24-1 to TRBJ2-2, with TRBD2 matching over 14 bases. The source material was blood. CDR3 coding DNA: TGTGCCACGTCAGGGACTAGCGGGAGCACCGGGGAGCTGTTTTTT. This encodes CATSGTSGSTGELFF.